This T cell receptor (beta chain) was documented in a study of blood T cell repertoires in COVID-19. In the study overall: From the United States, Italy and Spain came samples of acute and convalescent COVID-19. From T cells, B-cell-depleted T cells, or PBMCs came the material, which was cDNA or gDNA.

Adults between about 18 and 95 years of age took part from fewer than 30 US areas. The assay was immunoSEQ multiplex PCR, and TCRdb's table has in-frame clones only and misses some. Of 490,000 or so clones detected, more than 85% appear once; the ten largest clones hold approximately 8.3%. J was trimmed by 6 bases and V by 6 bases; bases with no gene match: 14. This CDR3 is 15 amino acids long. Germline V gene sequence: CDR1 SNHLY, CDR2 FYNNEI. The sequence came from a woman aged 55-69 years who had recovered from COVID-19. The sample was PBMCs or T cells enriched from blood (not recorded which). V and J are TRBV2 and TRBJ2-7; TRBD2 matches 7 bases. CDR3 nucleotide sequence: TGTGCCAGCAGCGGGGGACTAATACGGGACGTCGAGCAGTACTTC. It is translated as CASSGGLIRDVEQYF.